The 18 T cell receptor beta chains below all came from one sample that was sequenced in a study of post-analysis software for immune sequencing data. Included in the TCR beta cDNA libraries were unique molecular identifiers. TCRdb recomputed calls from the PCR reads with MiXCR, one row per CDR3 protein. The sample yields a few hundred thousand distinct CDR3 sequences, about 39% seen once. Points from the study as a whole: Five or six TRBV segments were significantly more frequent in patients than in controls. TRBV5-6, TRBV5-1 and TRBV20-1 were among these segments.

Their recognized antigens are unknown. The sample was blood. Receptors originate from a girl aged 2-10 years with multiple sclerosis.

This clonotype was seen a few times. The J gene is TRBJ2-5, the V gene TRBV14, with 7 bases that match TRBD1. Germline V gene sequence: CDR1 SGHDN, CDR2 FVKESK. The CDR3 length is 15 residues. After removal of 5 bases from V and 0 bases from J, the junction contained 6 bases not matched to a gene. CDR3 residues: CASSSGTVYQETQYF. As DNA, the CDR3 is TGTGCCAGCAGCTCCGGGACAGTGTACCAAGAGACCCAGTACTTC. Together with reference TRBV14 and TRBJ2-5, the CDR3 gives the full variable domain: EAGVTQFPSHSVIEKGQTVTLRCDPISGHDNLYWYRRVMGKEIKFLLHFVKESKQDESGMPNNRFLAERTGGTYSTLKVQPAELEDSGVYFCASSSGTVYQETQYFGPGTRLLVL.

In this sample, this clonotype turned up a few times. The V gene is TRBV28, the J gene TRBJ2-5; the match to TRBD1 covers 8 bases. The CDR3 runs 17 residues. The germline V gene has CDR1 MDHEN and CDR2 SYDVKM. V lost 6 bases to trimming and J lost 5 bases; unmatched junction nucleotides: 17. CDR3 DNA: TGTGCCAGCAGCCCAAGGGGACAGGCTCTAAGCTCCGAGACCCAGTACTTC. Protein sequence: CASSPRGQALSSETQYF.

The rearrangement joins TRBV12-3 or TRBV12-4 to TRBJ1-2; 9 positions match TRBD1. The CDR3 spans 14 residues. The V and J ends lost 6 bases and 6 bases, in that order; junction bases with no gene match: 8. The CDR3 spells CASRLTQGANGYTF. The CDR3 DNA reads TGTGCCAGCAGACTTACACAGGGGGCTAATGGCTACACCTTC.

This clonotype was observed once. The chain carries TRBV7-9 and TRBJ2-3; D might be TRBD1 (6 bases). The CDR3 is made up of 14 amino acids. V was clipped by 5 bases and J by 2 bases, with 11 bases between them. Per the germline V gene, CDR1 is SEHNR and CDR2 is FQNEAQ (reference sequence). This CDR3 reads CASSPRTVTDTQYF. The CDR3 nucleotides read TGTGCCAGCAGCCCGCGGACAGTCACAGATACGCAGTATTTT.

Only a few counts were recorded for this clonotype. The chain couples TRBV4-1 to TRBJ2-1; 8 nucleotides agree with TRBD2. This CDR3 is 15 amino acids long. CDR1 is MGHRA, CDR2 YSYEKL, per germline. The V and J ends lost 2 bases and 4 bases, in that order; junction bases with no gene match: 4. The CDR3 loop reads CASSQREGIYNEQFF. The CDR3 nucleotides are TGCGCCAGCAGCCAACGGGAGGGCATATACAATGAGCAGTTCTTC.

This clonotype was seen more than once but under ten times. The chain joins TRBV5-1 to TRBJ2-5; the match to TRBD2 covers 12 bases. Germline V gene data show CDR1 as SGHRS and CDR2 as YFSETQ. The CDR3 loop spans 14 amino acids. J lost 3 bases, V lost 7 bases, and 4 bases had no gene match. In nucleotides, the CDR3 is TGCGCCAGCCAACTAGCGGGGGGTGAAGAGACCCAGTACTTC. Encoded protein: CASQLAGGEETQYF.

This clonotype was counted ten times or more. CDR3 DNA: TGTGCCAGCAGTAACCACAGGGACTACGAGCAGTACTTC. Its protein product is CASSNHRDYEQYF. J is TRBJ2-7 and V is TRBV6-5; weak D call: TRBD1 (6 bases). V lost 5 bases to trimming and J lost 3 bases, with 11 bases between them. Germline lookup yields CDR1 MNHEY and CDR2 SVGAGI. CDR3 length equals 13 residues.

Regarding this clonotype: Since a much larger clone is just one base distant, this may be a read error. J is TRBJ2-7 and V is TRBV15; the D gene is possibly TRBD1 (5 bases). The CDR3 contains 12 residues. Trimming pared 5 bases from V and 7 bases from J, leaving 12 bases between. CDR1 and CDR2 (germline): LNHNV, YYDKDF (reference sequence). The CDR3 DNA sequence: TGTGCCACCAGCCAGGGTTTAGATGAGCAGTACTTC. Its protein product is CATSQGLDEQYF.

A few counts support this clonotype. The chain is built from TRBV29-1 and TRBJ2-7; TRBD2 agrees at 9 bases. Germline-derived CDR1 and CDR2 are SQVTM and ANQGSEA. This CDR3 has 15 residues. The junction had 14 bases not matched to a gene; V was cut back by 6 bases and J by 5 bases. CDR3 loop: CSVDPWSGRSHEQYF. The CDR3 DNA sequence: TGCAGCGTCGATCCTTGGAGCGGGAGGTCCCACGAGCAGTACTTC.

This clonotype has more than one count but fewer than ten. This chain joins TRBV12-3 or TRBV12-4 and TRBJ2-7; 8 bases align to TRBD2. The J call is in doubt because the DNA end fits TRBJ2-4 better. The CDR3 runs to 14 residues. CDR3 in DNA: TGTGCCAGCAGTTTCAGCGGGAGTGGGGTCATTCAGTACTTC. It encodes CASSFSGSGVIQYF.

The V and J genes are TRBV4-1 and TRBJ2-2; 9 nucleotides line up with TRBD1. The CDR3 contains 15 residues. Germline V gene lookup returns CDR1 MGHRA and CDR2 YSYEKL. V shed 0 bases, J shed 6 bases, and the junction held 2 bases outside the gene matches. In DNA, the CDR3 is TGCGCCAGCAGCCAAGACCGGACAGGGGCCGGGGAGCTGTTTTTT. Its protein product is CASSQDRTGAGELFF.

The gene calls are TRBV4-1 and TRBJ2-5; no clear D. The CDR3 is 15 residues long. The germline gives CDR1 MGHRA, CDR2 YSYEKL. Trimming stripped 0 bases from V and 5 bases from J, with 13 bases between. CDR3 sequence (DNA): TGCGCCAGCAGCCAAGATCCAGGAGTGAGGGAGACCCAGTACTTC. This encodes CASSQDPGVRETQYF.

This clonotype was detected a few times. The V gene is TRBV6-6, the J gene TRBJ2-7; TRBD1 is a possible D gene (5 bases). The CDR3 extends over 13 amino acids. Germline assignment: CDR1 MNHNY and CDR2 SVGAGI (reference sequence). Trimming removed 5 bases at V and 1 base at J, with 9 bases between. For the CDR3, the DNA is TGTGCCAGCAGTCACAGGAATTCCTACGAGCAGTACTTC. Protein sequence: CASSHRNSYEQYF.

Only a few counts were recorded for this clonotype. CDR3: CASSKGRLVSYGQYF. The CDR3 DNA is TGTGCCAGCAGTAAAGGGCGACTTGTCTCCTACGGGCAGTACTTC. V is TRBV6-5 and J is TRBJ2-5; D gene uncertain. CDR1 is MNHEY and CDR2 is SVGAGI in the germline V gene. The CDR3 contains 15 residues. V lost 5 bases and J lost 11, with 24 bases in between.

The chain combines TRBV5-1 with TRBJ2-7, with 7 bases identical to TRBD1. The CDR3 loop spans 14 amino acids. Looked up from germline, CDR1 is SGHRS and CDR2 is YFSETQ. J was trimmed by 3 bases and V by 7 bases; bases with no gene match: 10. The CDR3 DNA reads as TGCGCCAGCTCCCGGACAGGCGTATACTACGAGCAGTACTTC. Residues: CASSRTGVYYEQYF.

The chain joins TRBV3-1 to TRBJ1-1; D is unclear. V lost 1 base, J lost 0 bases, and 12 bases lay in between. This CDR3 is built from 16 residues. Looked up from germline, CDR1 is LGHDT and CDR2 is YNNKEL (reference sequence). CDR3 amino acids: CASSQAGQLMNTEAFF. The CDR3 nucleotides read TGTGCCAGCAGCCAAGCTGGTCAGTTGATGAACACTGAAGCTTTCTTT.

This clonotype appeared a few times. This chain links TRBV28 with TRBJ2-4; maybe TRBD1 (6 bases). The DNA matches TRBJ2-7 better at its end, which makes the J call doubtful. There are 13 residues in the CDR3. The germline CDR1 and CDR2 sequences are MDHEN and SYDVKM. The CDR3 loop reads CASSMGQAYEQYF. CDR3 in DNA: TGTGCCAGCAGCATGGGACAAGCCTACGAGCAGTACTTC.

This chain connects TRBV29-1 to TRBJ2-3; possibly TRBD1 for D (5 bases). V was shortened by 6 bases and J by 4 bases, with 8 bases between the two germline ends. The CDR3 loop spans 11 amino acids. The germline V gene has CDR1 SQVTM and CDR2 ANQGSEA. CDR3 bases: TGCAGCGTACAGGATGCAGATACGCAGTATTTT. Its translation is CSVQDADTQYF.